The 32 T cell receptor beta chains below come from one sample, sequenced in a study of response to subunit inactivated influenza vaccine. TCRdb processed the RT-PCR reads anew with MiXCR; each CDR3 protein has one entry. This sample has around 570,000 distinct CDR3 sequences, with 6.5% to 8% found just once. The input for sequencing was PBMCs from blood, taken approximately 25 months after vaccination. The receptors originated from a man between 45 and 75 years old who received an inactivated influenza vaccine.

As to this clonotype: A much bigger clone sits one base away, suggesting this may be a read error. The J gene is TRBJ2-7, the V gene TRBV10-3; D is undetermined. V dropped 3 bases and J dropped 3 bases, with 3 bases sitting between them. CDR1 and CDR2 (germline): ENHRY, SYGVKD. The CDR3 runs to 11 residues. The DNA for the CDR3 is TGTGCCATCAGTGATATCTACGAGCAGTACTTC. Translating gives CAISDIYEQYF.

This clonotype was recorded at least ten times. This chain links TRBV4-3 with TRBJ2-4; D is undetermined. Trimming took off 1 base at V and 0 bases at J, with 13 bases between the two ends. This CDR3 is built from 17 residues. The germline V gene has CDR1 LGHNA and CDR2 YSLEER. CDR3 in DNA: TGCGCCAGCAGCCAAGCCCCACAGCGACTAGCCAAAAACATTCAGTACTTC. Translation gives CASSQAPQRLAKNIQYF.

The chain carries TRBV5-5 and TRBJ2-6; 10 bases are a match to TRBD1. The CDR3 is made up of 17 amino acids. V shed 4 bases and J 2 bases; nucleotides not matched to a gene: 6. Germline V lookup: CDR1 SGHKS, CDR2 YYEKEE (reference sequence). Here the CDR3 reads CASSPTGGGTGANVLTF. For the CDR3, the DNA is TGTGCCAGCAGCCCGACAGGGGGCGGTACTGGGGCCAACGTCCTGACTTTC.

This clonotype showed up many times. Written as DNA, the CDR3 is TGTGCCAGCAGATCAGGGGGCAGGAATCAGCCCCAGCATTTT. Its translation is CASRSGGRNQPQHF. The chain joins TRBV12-3 or TRBV12-4 to TRBJ1-5, with TRBD1 matching over 8 bases. The CDR3 covers 14 residues. With 6 bases clipped from V and 4 bases from J, the junction kept 5 bases outside the gene matches.

This clonotype has just a few counts. The chain carries TRBV7-2 and TRBJ2-7; 10 bases match TRBD1. Germline trimming cut 1 base from V and 6 bases from J; bases unmatched to any gene: 6. Germline V gives CDR1 SGHTA, CDR2 FQGNSA. The CDR3 is 15 residues long. The CDR3 spells CASSLDVTGGIEQYF. The CDR3 DNA is TGTGCCAGCAGCTTAGACGTGACAGGGGGCATCGAGCAGTACTTC.

V is TRBV10-3 and J is TRBJ2-3; D may be TRBD1 (5 bases). Germline loops: CDR1 ENHRY, CDR2 SYGVKD. V was trimmed by 8 bases and J by 5 bases, leaving 14 bases between them. CDR3 length: 13 amino acids. The DNA of the CDR3 is TGTGCCATCGCCCAGGGAAGAGGAGATACGCAGTATTTT. The encoded protein is CAIAQGRGDTQYF.

The sample holds many counts of this clonotype. The chain links TRBV5-1 to TRBJ2-1; perhaps TRBD1 as D (5 bases). Trimming took 4 bases from V and 10 from J, leaving 18 bases between them. CDR3 length equals 14 residues. Germline CDR1 and CDR2: SGHRS and YFSETQ. In DNA, the CDR3 is TGCGCCAGCAGCCCCACAGGAACACTTTGGGAGCAGTTCTTC. Its translation: CASSPTGTLWEQFF.

As regards this clonotype: This may stem from a read error, because a much larger clone lies one nucleotide away. The chain joins TRBV11-2 to TRBJ1-2; 7 bases are shared with TRBD1. Looked up from germline, CDR1 is SGHAT and CDR2 is FQNNGV. This CDR3 region has 15 residues. With 5 bases clipped from V and 4 bases from J, the junction kept 10 bases outside the gene matches. The CDR3 loop reads CASSIRQGNFYGYTF. For the CDR3, the DNA is TGTGCCAGCAGCATTCGACAGGGAAACTTCTATGGCTACACCTTC.

Many counts were recorded for this clonotype. V is TRBV5-1 and J is TRBJ1-1, with D perhaps TRBD1 (5 bases). With 4 bases removed from V and 0 bases from J, the gap between germline ends came to 10 bases. The germline CDR1 and CDR2 sequences are SGHRS and YFSETQ. The CDR3 consists of 14 residues. CDR3 sequence: CASSTGTVNTEAFF. In nucleotides, the CDR3 is TGCGCCAGCAGCACCGGGACGGTGAACACTGAAGCTTTCTTT.

The chain employs TRBV19 and TRBJ2-7; 8 bases align to TRBD1. Germline V gene lookup returns CDR1 LNHDA and CDR2 SQIVND (reference sequence). The CDR3 is made up of 16 amino acids. After removal of 5 bases from V and 3 bases from J, the junction contained 12 bases not matched to a gene. The CDR3 nucleotides are TGTGCCAGTAGTTCTCCAGGGGCAGGGGGCATCTACGAGCAGTACTTC. It yields the protein CASSSPGAGGIYEQYF.

Ten or more counts support this clonotype. CDR3 coding DNA: TGTGCCAGCAGCTCACCCAGGGTCCACGAGCAGTACTTC. Its protein is CASSSPRVHEQYF. The chain recombines TRBV7-4 with TRBJ2-7, with a possible D match to TRBD1 (5 bases). Germline loops: CDR1 SGHVT, CDR2 SQSDAQ. There are 13 residues in the CDR3. V lost 4 bases, J lost 5 bases, and 12 bases lay in between.

This clonotype was recorded a few times. The J gene is TRBJ2-2, the V gene TRBV4-3; 8 bases fit TRBD1. The CDR3 has 15 residues. Germline loops: CDR1 LGHNA, CDR2 YSLEER. Trimming took 3 bases from V and 3 from J; bases not matched to a gene: 3. The CDR3 here is CASSQDRAHTGELFF. CDR3 in DNA: TGCGCCAGCAGCCAGGACAGGGCCCACACCGGGGAGCTGTTTTTT.

The V and J genes are TRBV5-1 and TRBJ2-7; D is uncertain. In germline, CDR1 is SGHRS, CDR2 YFSETQ. CDR3 length: 12 amino acids. Trimming cost V 3 bases and J 3 bases, with 7 bases left between them. The CDR3 is CASSSHRYEQYF. DNA for the CDR3: TGCGCCAGCAGCTCGCACCGCTACGAGCAGTACTTC.

The chain uses TRBV3-1 and TRBJ2-1; 13 bases align to TRBD2. CDR1 and CDR2 from the germline V gene are LGHDT and YNNKEL (reference sequence). The CDR3 runs to 18 residues. J lost 9 bases, V lost 0 bases, and 11 bases had no gene match. This CDR3 is CASSQESVLAGGLGEQFF. CDR3 nucleotides: TGTGCCAGCAGCCAAGAGTCTGTACTAGCGGGAGGGCTCGGTGAGCAGTTCTTC.

The chain has TRBV11-1 and TRBJ1-5, with TRBD1 matching over 9 bases. Unmatched junction bases numbered 10, after V lost 1 base and J lost 3 bases. This CDR3 has 18 amino acids. The germline CDR1 and CDR2 sequences are SGHAT and FQDESV (reference sequence). CDR3 protein: CASSLGGGTGHTNQPQHF. CDR3 coding DNA: TGTGCCAGCAGCTTAGGAGGGGGGACAGGGCACACCAATCAGCCCCAGCATTTT.

This clonotype was counted only a few times. The genes are TRBV3-1 and TRBJ1-4; D not resolved. V was trimmed by 2 bases and J by 7 bases, leaving 14 bases between them. Germline-derived CDR1 and CDR2 are LGHDT and YNNKEL (reference sequence). The CDR3 has 15 amino acids. The CDR3 reads CASSQSRRGIEKLFF. CDR3 DNA sequence: TGTGCCAGCAGCCAAAGTCGCCGAGGGATTGAAAAACTGTTTTTT.

The chain is built from TRBV29-1 and TRBJ2-1; D is possibly TRBD1 (5 bases). This CDR3 is built from 12 residues. Germline assignment: CDR1 SQVTM and CDR2 ANQGSEA. V was shortened by 4 bases and J by 6 bases, with 10 bases between the two germline ends. The CDR3 sequence is CSVGQGSNEQFF. CDR3 nucleotides: TGCAGCGTTGGGCAGGGCTCCAATGAGCAGTTCTTC.

In this sample, this clonotype turned up many times. The gene calls are TRBV5-1 and TRBJ2-5, with a possible D match to TRBD1 (5 bases). The CDR3 length is 14 residues. Trimming took 1 base from V and 2 from J, leaving 9 bases between them. Germline V CDR1 and CDR2: SGHRS, YFSETQ. In DNA form, the CDR3 reads TGCGCCAGCAGCTTGCAAGGGGATCAAGAGACCCAGTACTTC. Translated, it gives CASSLQGDQETQYF.

This clonotype occurred a few times. The J gene is TRBJ2-7, the V gene TRBV6-1; TRBD2 might be the D (5 bases). The CDR3 extends over 13 amino acids. The ends were cut back, 5 bases at V and 5 bases at J, with 13 bases in the middle. Germline V gene lookup returns CDR1 MNHNS and CDR2 SASEGT. This CDR3 is CASSKVPRDEQYF. In DNA form, the CDR3 reads TGTGCCAGCAGTAAAGTTCCGCGGGACGAGCAGTACTTC.

CDR3 region: CASSLAELTGELFF. The CDR3 DNA reads TGTGCCAGCAGCTTAGCAGAACTGACCGGGGAGCTGTTTTTT. This chain links TRBV7-2 with TRBJ2-2, with D uncertain. Germline lookup yields CDR1 SGHTA and CDR2 FQGNSA. Trimming took 0 bases from V and 5 from J, leaving 7 bases between them. This CDR3 has 14 amino acids.

This clonotype has at least ten counts. The genes are TRBV7-2 and TRBJ2-7, with no clear D. Germline CDR1 and CDR2: SGHTA and FQGNSA. The CDR3 has 11 amino acids. V dropped 2 bases and J dropped 3 bases, with 2 bases sitting between them. The CDR3 loop is CASSLYYEQYF. Here the CDR3 DNA reads TGTGCCAGCAGCTTATACTACGAGCAGTACTTC.

The chain couples TRBV13 to TRBJ2-5; 8 bases are shared with TRBD1. The CDR3 has 16 residues. Germline CDR1 reads PRHDT; CDR2 reads FYEKMQ (reference sequence). V was clipped by 3 bases and J by 3 bases; unmatched bases: 9. The CDR3 bases are TGTGCCAGCAGCTTTATTCGGACAGGGAGTAAAGAGACCCAGTACTTC. Its translation: CASSFIRTGSKETQYF.

The chain joins TRBV27 to TRBJ2-4, with D maybe TRBD2 (5 bases). CDR1 and CDR2 from the germline V gene are MNHEY and SMNVEV (reference sequence). The ends were cut back, 8 bases at V and 12 bases at J, with 20 bases in the middle. The CDR3 consists of 13 residues. The CDR3 loop reads CASFSSRESHQYF. CDR3 nucleotides: TGTGCCAGCTTTTCCTCCCGGGAATCTCATCAGTACTTC.

This chain joins TRBV5-5 and TRBJ1-3; unclear D gene. The length of the CDR3 is 13 residues. Trimming pared 4 bases from V and 3 bases from J, leaving 8 bases between. Germline CDR1 SGHKS, CDR2 YYEKEE (reference sequence). Here the CDR3 DNA reads TGTGCCAGCAGCCTTACCGGTGGAAACACCATATATTTT. This codes for CASSLTGGNTIYF.

The sample holds many counts of this clonotype. The rearrangement joins TRBV20-1 to TRBJ2-5; the match to TRBD1 covers 7 bases. Germline CDR1 DFQATT, CDR2 SNEGSKA (reference sequence). The ends lost 6 bases at V and 4 bases at J; junction bases unmatched: 8. CDR3 size: 13 residues. The CDR3 DNA reads TGCAGTGCCCGCCCAGGGGGTTCAGAGACCCAGTACTTC. It specifies CSARPGGSETQYF.

This rearrangement joins TRBV5-1 to TRBJ1-1; 8 bases align to TRBD1. The CDR3 is 16 amino acids. Germline V gene sequence: CDR1 SGHRS, CDR2 YFSETQ. The V and J ends lost 3 bases and 5 bases, in that order; junction bases with no gene match: 12. CDR3 sequence (DNA): TGCGCCAGCAGCTCAAGATCGACAGGGGTGAGGACTGAAGCTTTCTTT. Its translation is CASSSRSTGVRTEAFF.

This sequence joins TRBV3-1 and TRBJ1-1; D perhaps matches TRBD1 (6 bases). V was pared by 1 base and J by 11 bases, with 14 bases between. Per germline, CDR1 LGHDT and CDR2 YNNKEL (reference sequence). The CDR3 loop spans 13 amino acids. The CDR3 reads CASSQGIARGAFF. The CDR3 nucleotides read TGTGCCAGCAGCCAAGGAATTGCAAGGGGGGCTTTCTTT. Together with reference TRBV3-1 and TRBJ1-1, the CDR3 gives the full variable domain: DTAVSQTPKYLVTQMGNDKSIKCEQNLGHDTMYWYKQDSKKFLKIMFSYNNKELIINETVPNRFSPKSPDKAHLNLHINSLELGDSAVYFCASSQGIARGAFFGQGTRLTVV.

In its sample, this clonotype was seen many times. The V and J genes are TRBV12-3 or TRBV12-4 and TRBJ2-3; a possible D gene is TRBD2 (6 bases). CDR3 size: 13 residues. Trimming stripped 7 bases from V and 4 bases from J, with 12 bases between. The CDR3 DNA reads as TGTGCCAGCACCCGGGACTCAGCAGATACGCAGTATTTT. Translating it yields CASTRDSADTQYF.

The chain employs TRBV29-1 and TRBJ2-1, with TRBD1 as a possible D gene (5 bases). Trimming stripped 0 bases from V and 0 bases from J, with 6 bases between. The germline CDR1 and CDR2 sequences are SQVTM and ANQGSEA. The CDR3 contains 14 residues. The CDR3 loop is CSVEEGPSYNEQFF. CDR3 sequence (DNA): TGCAGCGTTGAAGAGGGGCCCTCCTACAATGAGCAGTTCTTC.

The V gene is TRBV12-3 or TRBV12-4, the J gene TRBJ2-7, with no clear D. V was shortened by 1 base and J by 1 base, with 8 bases between the two germline ends. This CDR3 is built from 14 residues. The CDR3: CASSLVGWSYEQYF. The CDR3 DNA sequence: TGTGCCAGCAGTTTAGTAGGGTGGTCCTACGAGCAGTACTTC.

This clonotype has just a few counts. The V and J genes are TRBV20-1 and TRBJ1-1; 8 bases match TRBD1. V shed 6 bases, J shed 3 bases, and the junction held 12 bases outside the gene matches. Germline V gives CDR1 DFQATT, CDR2 SNEGSKA (reference sequence). The CDR3 runs to 15 residues. The CDR3 DNA sequence: TGCAGTGCAATAGGAAAAAAACAGGGGGACACTGAAGCTTTCTTT. Encoded protein: CSAIGKKQGDTEAFF.

The chain links TRBV10-3 to TRBJ2-5; no clear D gene. Trimming removed 4 bases from V and 5 bases from J, with 8 bases in between. Per the germline V gene, CDR1 is ENHRY and CDR2 is SYGVKD. CDR3 length equals 12 residues. CDR3 nucleotide sequence: TGTGCCATCAGTGGAGTAGACGAGACCCAGTACTTC. Encoded protein: CAISGVDETQYF.